This T cell receptor (beta chain) was recorded in a study of T cell changes during pregnancy in multiple sclerosis. Libraries were prepared by immunoSEQ multiplex PCR; TCRdb keeps only in-frame clonotypes and omits some of them. The sample has 35,000 to 40,000 clones, 90% to 95% seen once. V lost 6 bases and J lost 5; bases outside the gene matches: 4. The germline V gene has CDR1 MDHEN and CDR2 SYDVKM. This CDR3 has 13 residues. In this sample, this clone turned up once. This receptor was taken from a female donor in good health, enrolled as a control in a pregnancy study. The input for sequencing was CD4+ T cells from peripheral blood mononuclear cells, taken in the third trimester of pregnancy. The chain couples TRBV28 to TRBJ2-7, with 10 positions matching TRBD1. The CDR3 loop reads CASRGQGSHEQYF. DNA of the CDR3: TGTGCCAGCAGGGGACAGGGGTCTCACGAGCAGTACTTC.